The 26 T cell receptor beta chains presented below share a single source sample, sequenced in a study of control samples from healthy donors and cancer patients. Clones were sequenced by immunoSEQ multiplex PCR, and TCRdb holds only the in-frame ones, with some missing. The sample records approximately 120,000 clones, around 86% being singletons. Material: blood. The source of these receptors is a man aged 40-49 years in good health.

For the CDR3, the DNA is TGTGCCAGCAGCTCATTGCGGGACTATGGCTACACCTTC. Translating it yields CASSSLRDYGYTF. V usage is TRBV11-2 and J usage is TRBJ1-2; D is unclear. Per the germline V gene, CDR1 is SGHAT and CDR2 is FQNNGV. CDR3 size: 13 residues. Trimming stripped 4 bases from V and 3 bases from J, with 9 bases between.

V and J are TRBV9 and TRBJ1-4; a possible D gene is TRBD1 (5 bases). Germline loops: CDR1 SGDLS, CDR2 YYNGEE. V was clipped by 2 bases and J by 7 bases, with 15 bases between them. The CDR3 has 15 residues. The CDR3 is CASSVRDGLGEKLFF. The CDR3 bases are TGTGCCAGCAGCGTCCGGGACGGACTGGGTGAAAAACTGTTTTTT.

Many counts were recorded for this clone. The rearrangement links TRBV23-1 to TRBJ1-1; 7 bases agree with TRBD1. TRBV23-1 counts as an open reading frame of uncertain function. V trimming: 0 bases; J trimming: 0 bases; junction bases outside the gene matches: 10. The CDR3 runs 18 residues. The CDR3 coding sequence is TGCGCCAGCAGTCAATCGTCACCACAGGGGATCATGAACACTGAAGCTTTCTTT. This encodes CASSQSSPQGIMNTEAFF.

The chain uses TRBV7-9 and TRBJ1-2, with 10 bases fitting TRBD1. J gave up 6 bases and V 5 bases, and 9 bases lay outside the gene matches. The CDR3 is 15 residues long. Per germline, CDR1 SEHNR and CDR2 FQNEAQ (reference sequence). The CDR3 DNA follows: TGTGCCAGCAGCGCTCCGACAGGGGGCCTCGATGGCTACACCTTC. It is translated as CASSAPTGGLDGYTF.

The J gene is TRBJ1-1, the V gene TRBV6-1; possibly TRBD1 for D (6 bases). In germline, CDR1 is MNHNS, CDR2 SASEGT. Deletions cut 1 base from V and 6 bases from J, with 21 bases between. The CDR3 spans 17 residues. In DNA form, the CDR3 reads TGTGCCAGCAGTGAAGACAGGGTGGGACGCCCAAGTGCTGAAGCTTTCTTT. Its translation is CASSEDRVGRPSAEAFF.

This CDR3 is CASSPYLNTQYF. The CDR3 DNA follows: TGTGCCAGCAGCCCCTATCTAAATACGCAGTATTTT. The chain couples TRBV5-6 to TRBJ2-3, with D unresolved. Per the germline V gene, CDR1 is SGHDT and CDR2 is YYEEEE. CDR3 length: 12 amino acids. V was clipped by 4 bases and J by 7 bases, with 10 bases between them.

V usage is TRBV24-1 and J usage is TRBJ2-2; D not resolved. V was pared by 6 bases and J by 0 bases, with 10 bases between. CDR1 and CDR2 (germline): KGHDR, SFDVKD. This CDR3 region has 15 residues. The CDR3 DNA follows: TGTGCCACCAGTATTGCGTCCGCGAACACCGGGGAGCTGTTTTTT. It translates to CATSIASANTGELFF.

The chain couples TRBV13 to TRBJ1-5; 9 nucleotides agree with TRBD1. With 5 bases clipped from V and 1 base from J, the junction kept 6 bases outside the gene matches. The CDR3 is 16 amino acids. Germline V lookup: CDR1 PRHDT, CDR2 FYEKMQ (reference sequence). The chain's CDR3 is CASSATGGRSNQPQHF. The CDR3 DNA sequence: TGTGCCAGCAGCGCAACAGGGGGCCGAAGCAATCAGCCCCAGCATTTT.

CDR3 loop: CASSLVAGGYNEQFF. The CDR3 coding sequence is TGTGCCAGCAGCTTAGTAGCGGGGGGGTACAATGAGCAGTTCTTC. The V gene is TRBV7-9, the J gene TRBJ2-1; the match to TRBD2 covers 11 bases. From germline, CDR1 is SEHNR and CDR2 FQNEAQ (reference sequence). The CDR3 has 15 residues. The V segment lost 1 base and the J segment 4 bases; nucleotides outside the gene matches: 0.

The chain links TRBV6-5 to TRBJ1-1; tentatively, D is TRBD1 (5 bases). V was cut by 8 bases and J by 5 bases, with 18 bases left in between. The CDR3 extends over 14 amino acids. Germline CDR1 is MNHEY and CDR2 is SVGAGI. DNA for the CDR3: TGTGCCAGCCCCGTTGGGGGAGTTCGAACTGAAGCTTTCTTT. Translated: CASPVGGVRTEAFF.

The V call is TRBV7-8, the J call TRBJ2-7; the D gene could be TRBD1 or TRBD2 (5 bases each). This CDR3 comprises 18 residues. Trimming took off 3 bases at V and 2 bases at J, with 23 bases between the two ends. From germline, CDR1 is SGHVS and CDR2 FQNEAQ. The DNA for the CDR3 is TGTGCCAGCAGCTTCATAACCGGAACGTGGGACGCAACCTACGAGCAGTACTTC. This encodes CASSFITGTWDATYEQYF.

Many counts were recorded for this clone. The chain couples TRBV11-3 to TRBJ2-7; D might be TRBD2 (5 bases). This CDR3 contains 12 residues. Germline V gene data show CDR1 as SGHNT and CDR2 as YENEEA. Deletions cut 0 bases from V and 6 bases from J, with 6 bases between. The CDR3 coding sequence is TGTGCCAGCAGCTTAGAAGAGGGCGAGCAGTACTTC. Translation: CASSLEEGEQYF.

In its sample, this clone was seen a few times. The chain is built from TRBV30 and TRBJ1-6; 8 nucleotides agree with TRBD1. Germline V lookup: CDR1 GTSNPN, CDR2 SVGIG (reference sequence). The junction had 2 bases not matched to a gene; V was cut back by 2 bases and J by 8 bases. The CDR3 spans 13 residues. CDR3 sequence reads: CAWSLQGDSPLHF. Written as DNA, the CDR3 is TGTGCCTGGAGTTTACAGGGGGATTCACCCCTCCACTTT.

V is TRBV4-3 and J is TRBJ2-5; maybe TRBD1 (5 bases). CDR1 and CDR2 (germline): LGHNA, YSLEER. The V and J ends lost 4 bases and 2 bases respectively, with 14 bases between them. This CDR3 is 15 amino acids long. CDR3 residues: CASSLQRGRQETQYF. CDR3 bases: TGCGCCAGCAGCCTACAAAGGGGCAGGCAAGAGACCCAGTACTTC.

V is TRBV27 and J is TRBJ2-1, with no clear D. Trimming pared 6 bases from V and 4 bases from J, leaving 13 bases between. Germline V gene data show CDR1 as MNHEY and CDR2 as SMNVEV (reference sequence). The CDR3 covers 14 residues. The DNA of the CDR3 is TGTGCCAGCAGCCCTAGGGCCGTGTACAATGAGCAGTTCTTC. It yields the protein CASSPRAVYNEQFF.

For the CDR3, the DNA is TGTGCCAGCAGTTTAAGAGGGGACTACTACGAGCAGTACTTC. Translated, it gives CASSLRGDYYEQYF. The J gene is TRBJ2-7, the V gene TRBV27; TRBD2 matches 7 bases. Trimming removed 2 bases from V and 3 bases from J; junction bases left unmatched: 4. The germline gives CDR1 MNHEY, CDR2 SMNVEV (reference sequence). The CDR3 spans 14 residues.

V gene TRBV6-5 combines with J gene TRBJ2-3; 7 positions match TRBD2. This CDR3 contains 14 residues. Germline assignment: CDR1 MNHEY and CDR2 SVGAGI. The V segment lost 6 bases and the J segment 4 bases; nucleotides outside the gene matches: 7. The CDR3 spells CASSYGREADTQYF. CDR3 nucleotides: TGTGCCAGCAGCTACGGACGGGAGGCAGATACGCAGTATTTT.

This sequence joins TRBV18 and TRBJ2-7, with 7 bases fitting TRBD1. Germline loops: CDR1 KGHSH, CDR2 LQKENI. V lost 1 base and J lost 3; bases outside the gene matches: 3. The CDR3 is 14 amino acids. The CDR3 DNA sequence: TGTGCCAGCTCACCACAGGGGGCTGTCTACGAGCAGTACTTC. Translating gives CASSPQGAVYEQYF.

The chain carries TRBV16 and TRBJ2-5, with D perhaps matching TRBD2 (6 bases). The CDR3 contains 14 residues. Deletions cut 2 bases from V and 6 bases from J, with 13 bases between. Germline V gene sequence: CDR1 KGHSY, CDR2 FQNENV. As DNA, the CDR3 is TGTGCCAGCAGCCAAGGAACGGGCGGGAAGACCCAGTACTTC. Translating gives CASSQGTGGKTQYF.

This chain links TRBV9 with TRBJ1-5; 7 bases agree with TRBD1. Germline V gene data show CDR1 as SGDLS and CDR2 as YYNGEE. The CDR3 spans 17 residues. With V trimmed by 4 bases and J by 4 bases, 14 bases remained unmatched. The CDR3: CASSPIGGQPFNQPQHF. CDR3 coding DNA: TGTGCCAGCAGCCCAATAGGGGGACAGCCCTTTAATCAGCCCCAGCATTTT.

V usage is TRBV9 and J usage is TRBJ2-4; 7 bases align to TRBD1. V gave up 3 bases and J gave up 16 bases; unmatched junction bases: 13. Germline V gene sequence: CDR1 SGDLS, CDR2 YYNGEE. The CDR3 is made up of 13 amino acids. CDR3 residues: CASSATPGQALYF. CDR3 nucleotides: TGTGCCAGCAGCGCTACGCCAGGACAGGCTCTCTACTTC.

The rearrangement uses TRBV2 and TRBJ2-5, with 15 nucleotides matching TRBD2. Germline V gene data show CDR1 as SNHLY and CDR2 as FYNNEI. The CDR3 runs to 18 residues. V lost 3 bases to trimming and J lost 4 bases; unmatched junction nucleotides: 9. The CDR3 bases are TGTGCCAGCAGTGATCCCGGACTAGCGGGGGGGCCCGGAGAGACCCAGTACTTC. This encodes CASSDPGLAGGPGETQYF. The complete variable domain, with remaining parts taken from reference TRBV2 and TRBJ2-5, reads EPEVTQTPSHQVTQMGQEVILRCVPISNHLYFYWYRQILGQKVEFLVSFYNNEISEKSEIFDDQFSVERPDGSNFTLKIRSTKLEDSAMYFCASSDPGLAGGPGETQYFGPGTRLLVL.

The V and J genes are TRBV21-1 and TRBJ1-5. TRBV21-1 is termed a pseudogene. The CDR3 runs to 19 residues. The CDR3 nucleotides read TGTGCCAGCAGCAAAGAAGCATCCAGGGGAGGAGCGAGCAATCAGCCCCAGCATTTT. It codes for CASSKEASRGGASNQPQHF.

The chain links TRBV6-1 to TRBJ1-4; 10 positions match TRBD1. This CDR3 comprises 15 residues. Germline V lookup: CDR1 MNHNS, CDR2 SASEGT. V lost 6 bases and J lost 8; bases outside the gene matches: 9. The DNA of the CDR3 is TGTGCCAGCAGAAACACCGGGACAGGGGCCGAAAAACTGTTTTTT. It is translated as CASRNTGTGAEKLFF.

The chain employs TRBV4-3 and TRBJ1-4, with 11 bases fitting TRBD1. Germline V gives CDR1 LGHNA, CDR2 YSLEER. After removal of 4 bases from V and 3 bases from J, the junction contained 7 bases not matched to a gene. The CDR3 runs to 17 residues. The CDR3 DNA is TGCGCCAGCAGCCCTCGGGACAGGGGGAAATCTAATGAAAAACTGTTTTTT. As protein: CASSPRDRGKSNEKLFF.

V is TRBV7-3 and J is TRBJ1-1; TRBD1 is a possible D gene (6 bases). The CDR3 contains 13 residues. From germline, CDR1 is SGHTA and CDR2 FQGTGA. Trimming shortened V by 5 bases and J by 1 base, and 8 bases separated the two germline ends. The CDR3 region has the DNA TGTGCCAGCAGCCTACAGGGGAACACTGAAGCTTTCTTT. This gives the protein CASSLQGNTEAFF.